The 13 T cell receptor beta chains presented below share a single source sample, sequenced in a study of T cell responses to AZD1222 COVID-19 vaccine. Assay used: immunoSEQ multiplex PCR; TCRdb lists only in-frame clones, some missing. The table includes tens of thousands of clones, around 90% detected once. The source was peripheral blood, collected on day 0 of AZD1222 vaccination. Receptors originate from an adult in good health.

This sequence joins TRBV19 and TRBJ2-5; 8 bases are shared with TRBD1. Germline-derived CDR1 and CDR2 are LNHDA and SQIVND (reference sequence). The V and J ends lost 3 bases and 2 bases, in that order; junction bases with no gene match: 8. The CDR3 totals 16 residues. CDR3 amino acids: CASSMIQGGRQETQYF. CDR3 nucleotide sequence: TGTGCCAGTAGTATGATACAGGGGGGTAGACAAGAGACCCAGTACTTC.

This chain links TRBV19 with TRBJ1-5, with no clear D. V dropped 5 bases and J dropped 4 bases, with 9 bases sitting between them. Germline V CDR1 and CDR2: LNHDA, SQIVND (reference sequence). The CDR3 length is 13 residues. The CDR3 DNA reads TGTGCCAGTAGTTTGGCGAGAAATCAGCCCCAGCATTTT. Translation gives CASSLARNQPQHF.

There are a few counts of this clone. The rearrangement links TRBV14 to TRBJ1-1, with TRBD1 as a possible D gene (5 bases). Trimming took 1 base from V and 3 from J, leaving 21 bases between them. Germline V gene lookup returns CDR1 SGHDN and CDR2 FVKESK. The CDR3 consists of 18 residues. CDR3 coding DNA: TGTGCCAGCAGCCAAGTGTGGGGCAGAGGGAACGGAGACACTGAAGCTTTCTTT. Its protein product is CASSQVWGRGNGDTEAFF.

This chain connects TRBV7-3 to TRBJ2-1, with TRBD1 identical over 10 bases. V was clipped by 5 bases and J by 5 bases; unmatched bases: 6. This CDR3 is built from 15 residues. CDR1 is SGHTA and CDR2 is FQGTGA in the germline V gene. In nucleotides, the CDR3 is TGTGCCAGCAGCGAGGGACAGGGGACTCACAATGAGCAGTTCTTC. Its translation: CASSEGQGTHNEQFF.

The J gene is TRBJ2-2, the V gene TRBV7-2, with D maybe TRBD2 (6 bases). Trimming cost V 5 bases and J 3 bases, with 13 bases left between them. From germline, CDR1 is SGHTA and CDR2 FQGNSA. The length of the CDR3 is 15 residues. The CDR3 DNA sequence: TGTGCCAGCAGCGTCCGGGGGTCGCACACCGGGGAGCTGTTTTTT. The encoded protein is CASSVRGSHTGELFF.

The chain uses TRBV3-1 (or the pseudogene TRBV3-2) and TRBJ2-3; TRBD1 matches 7 bases. CDR1 is LGHDT, CDR2 YNNKEL, per germline (reference sequence). The CDR3 totals 14 residues. The trim removed 1 base at V and 4 bases at J, leaving 2 bases unmatched. The CDR3 spells CASSQAQGADTQYF. The CDR3, as DNA: TGTGCCAGCAGCCAAGCCCAGGGGGCAGATACGCAGTATTTT.

The chain links TRBV10-3 to TRBJ1-6; a weak D match, TRBD1 (6 bases). The CDR3 runs 16 residues. Deletions cut 6 bases from V and 0 bases from J, with 12 bases between. CDR1 is ENHRY and CDR2 is SYGVKD in the germline V gene. The chain's CDR3 is CAISEGHHSYNSPLHF. The CDR3 DNA reads as TGTGCCATCAGCGAGGGACACCACTCCTATAATTCACCCCTCCACTTT.

This clone was seen a few times. The chain uses TRBV18 and TRBJ1-1; TRBD1 is a possible D gene (5 bases). The CDR3 is 13 residues long. Trimming left V 6 bases short and J 1 base short, with 9 bases between. CDR1 is KGHSH and CDR2 is LQKENI in the germline V gene. The CDR3 nucleotides read TGTGCCAGCTCCGCACAGGCGAACACTGAAGCTTTCTTT. It translates to CASSAQANTEAFF.

The J gene is TRBJ2-7, the V gene TRBV25-1; tentative D call: TRBD1 (6 bases). The CDR3 spans 12 residues. Germline assignment: CDR1 MGHDK and CDR2 SYGVNS. Trimming removed 6 bases from V and 3 bases from J, with 9 bases in between. In DNA form, the CDR3 reads TGTGCCAGCAGACAGGGAGACTACGAGCAGTACTTC. Amino acid sequence: CASRQGDYEQYF.

This chain joins TRBV6-5 and TRBJ1-2, with a possible D match to TRBD1 (5 bases). Germline loops: CDR1 MNHEY, CDR2 SVGAGI. The V and J ends lost 0 bases and 7 bases respectively, with 12 bases between them. This CDR3 spans 14 amino acids. CDR3 amino acids: CASSYSRGSTGYTF. The CDR3 nucleotides are TGTGCCAGCAGTTACTCGAGGGGATCGACTGGCTACACCTTC.

This rearrangement joins TRBV9 to TRBJ2-1; no firm D call. Trimming removed 0 bases at V and 9 bases at J, with 13 bases between. The CDR3 covers 14 residues. CDR1 is SGDLS, CDR2 YYNGEE, per germline. In DNA, the CDR3 is TGTGCCAGCAGCGTAGTCAACCAGGACGGTGAGCAGTTCTTC. This gives the protein CASSVVNQDGEQFF.

This chain uses TRBV19 with TRBJ1-1, with D tentatively TRBD1 (5 bases). Germline V gene lookup returns CDR1 LNHDA and CDR2 SQIVND (reference sequence). Trimming shortened V by 6 bases and J by 7 bases, and 24 bases separated the two germline ends. The CDR3 consists of 16 residues. CDR3: CASRNPRGGGELEAFF. In DNA, the CDR3 is TGTGCCAGTAGGAACCCGCGTGGCGGGGGGGAGCTTGAAGCTTTCTTT.

The chain is built from TRBV2 and TRBJ1-1; a possible D gene is TRBD1 (5 bases). Trimming removed 8 bases at V and 6 bases at J, with 19 bases between. This CDR3 has 14 amino acids. The germline V gene has CDR1 SNHLY and CDR2 FYNNEI. CDR3: CASSDSRRRSEAFF. Written as DNA, the CDR3 is TGTGCCAGCTCTGACAGCCGAAGACGGTCTGAAGCTTTCTTT.